This T cell receptor (beta chain) is from a study of CD8 T cells in ankylosing spondylitis. The study's findings and limits: About 8 highly homologous variants made up a TCR beta motif, and this motif appeared characteristic of ankylosing spondylitis blood.

Ten or more counts support this clonotype. Its antigen is still unknown. Scientists made TCR beta libraries using quantitative 5'-RACE with molecular barcodes. MiXCR was run by TCRdb on the 5' RACE reads, yielding one entry per CDR3 protein. The sample carries 200,000 to 300,000 distinct CDR3 sequences, more than 9% recorded once. The V gene end was trimmed by 4 bases and the J gene end by 0 bases; junction bases not matched to a gene: 1. Looked up from germline, CDR1 is LGHDT and CDR2 is YNNKEL (reference sequence). This CDR3 is 16 amino acids long. The sequenced sample consisted of blood, either unsorted or a sorted T cell fraction (not recorded which). The TCR was taken from a male donor with ankylosing spondylitis or in good health (not recorded which). This chain uses TRBV3-1 with TRBJ2-6; TRBD2 matches 9 bases. DNA for the CDR3: TGTGCCAGCAGCCTGACTAGCGGCTCTGGGGCCAACGTCCTGACTTTC. As protein: CASSLTSGSGANVLTF.